The rows below give T cell receptor beta chains drawn from one sample of a study of Ad26.COV2.S vaccination and SARS-CoV-2 variants. This table comes from immunoSEQ multiplex PCR, and its TCRdb copy is limited to in-frame clones, with some not included. Of hundreds of thousands of clones in the sample, around 86% are singletons; the top ten hold roughly 3.6%. The material sequenced was peripheral blood, taken in a trial of Ad26.COV2.S vaccine versus placebo. Source of these receptors: a person between 18 and 60 years old who received the Ad26.COV2.S COVID-19 vaccine or a placebo. CDR3s include the opening cysteine and the closing phenylalanine or tryptophan. The D gene is left open where the match is weak. Clone size is not always given. Where it is, it says once, few, many or a class for expanded clones.

j_call v_call d_call clone_size cdr3_nt cdr3_aa
TRBJ2-7 TRBV7-2 NA NA TGTGCCAGCAGCTTAGGAGGGGGGTCCTACGAGCAGTACTTC CASSLGGGSYEQYF
TRBJ1-5 TRBV24-1 NA NA TGTGCCACCAGTGACCAGGGTAGTAATCAGCCCCAGCATTTT CATSDQGSNQPQHF
TRBJ2-7 TRBV7-9 NA NA TGTGCCAGCACGGGGCCCGTCCCTTACGAGCAGTACTTC CASTGPVPYEQYF
TRBJ2-3 TRBV4-3 NA once TGCGCCAGCAGCCAAGATGACCAGGCCACAGATACGCAGTATTTT CASSQDDQATDTQYF
TRBJ2-1 TRBV7-9 TRBD1 NA TGTGCCAGCAGTAAACAGGGGGCCGGCGAGCAGTTCTTC CASSKQGAGEQFF
TRBJ2-3 TRBV7-8 NA once TGTGCCAGCAGCCCCCCCCGGGGGGCCGGGACAGATACGCAGTATTTT CASSPPRGAGTDTQYF
TRBJ2-1 TRBV7-7 NA once TGTGCTAGCAGCTTAGGCAGGGGGGCCAATGAGCAGTTCTTC CASSLGRGANEQFF
TRBJ2-3 TRBV5-1 TRBD1 NA TGCGCCAGCAGCCCAGGACAGGGCACAGATACGCAGTATTTT CASSPGQGTDTQYF
TRBJ1-5 TRBV3-1/TRBV3-2 NA NA TGTGCCAGCAGCCGCGGGGCCAGCAATCAGCCCCAGCATTTT CASSRGASNQPQHF
TRBJ2-1 TRBV30 NA NA TGTGCCTGGGCTACCTACAATGAGCAGTTCTTC CAWATYNEQFF
TRBJ2-3 TRBV2 TRBD2 NA TGTGCCAGCAGTGAACTAGGAGCGGGGGGAAGCACAGATACGCAGTATTTT CASSELGAGGSTDTQYF
TRBJ2-5 TRBV20-1 NA NA TGCAGTGCTGAGCAAGAGACCCAGTACTTC CSAEQETQYF
TRBJ2-4 TRBV6-5 NA NA TGTGCCAGCAGGGATAATGCCAAAAACATTCAGTACTTC CASRDNAKNIQYF
TRBJ2-7 TRBV7-8 TRBD2 NA TGTGCCAGCAGCAGCGAGGGTACCACGGGACTAGCGGTAGAGCAGTACTTC CASSSEGTTGLAVEQYF
TRBJ1-4 TRBV4-3 NA NA TGCGCCAGCAGCCAAACAGGGCTTTCTAATGAAAAACTGTTTTTT CASSQTGLSNEKLFF
TRBJ1-2 TRBV6-5 NA NA TGTGCCAGCACAGGGTCAACAGGCTATGGCTACACCTTC CASTGSTGYGYTF
TRBJ2-7 TRBV13 NA once TGTGCCAGCACCGTGGGTGGTCCCACGGCGGAGCAGTACTTC CASTVGGPTAEQYF
TRBJ1-6 TRBV12-5 NA NA TGTGCTAGTGGTTTACAGTCAAGGCGGAGTCCCCTCCACTTT CASGLQSRRSPLHF
TRBJ2-2 TRBV30 NA NA TGTGCCTGGAGTATTCTGGTAAACACCGGGGAGCTGTTTTTT CAWSILVNTGELFF
TRBJ2-7 TRBV5-1 NA NA TGCGCCAGCAGCTTGGTGGCGGGGGCGTTCGATTCGCGGTACTTC CASSLVAGAFDSRYF
TRBJ2-1 TRBV27 TRBD2 NA TGTGCCAGCAGTTTATCAGGGACTAGCGGGGGCCCAAGGCAGTTCTTC CASSLSGTSGGPRQFF
TRBJ1-2 TRBV19 NA NA TGTGCCAGTAGTATTGGCGGGGATCGTCACTATGGCTACACCTTC CASSIGGDRHYGYTF
TRBJ2-7 TRBV6-1 TRBD1 once TGTGCCAGCAGTGAAAGCGGGACAGGGTTCTACGAGCAGTACTTC CASSESGTGFYEQYF
TRBJ1-2 TRBV4-3 TRBD1 NA TGCGCCAGCAGCCATCCCGGGACAGATGTCTATGGCTACACCTTC CASSHPGTDVYGYTF
TRBJ2-7 TRBV6-1 NA NA TGTGCCAGCAGTGAAGCCCTCCCGCTAGCTGTTGAGCAGTACTTC CASSEALPLAVEQYF
TRBJ1-3 TRBV21-1 NA NA TGTGCCAGCAGCAAGGTGAACACCATATATTTT CASSKVNTIYF
TRBJ2-3 TRBV6-5 NA NA TGTGCCAGCAGGGACCGGGACTTAGATACGCAGTATTTT CASRDRDLDTQYF
TRBJ2-1 TRBV19 NA NA TGTGCCTCCGCGATGGGAGGAGATCACAATGAGCAGTTCTTC CASAMGGDHNEQFF
TRBJ1-1 TRBV27 NA NA TGTGCCAGCAGCCGGGGGGCTGAAGCTTTCTTT CASSRGAEAFF
TRBJ1-1 TRBV19 NA NA TGTGCCAGTAGTTTGGTTTGGAACACTGAAGCTTTCTTT CASSLVWNTEAFF
TRBJ2-1 TRBV9 TRBD2 NA TGTGCCAGCAGCAAACTAGCGGGGCTTAATGAGCAGTTCTTC CASSKLAGLNEQFF
TRBJ2-7 TRBV30 NA NA TGTGCCTGGAGTGTAATAGTATGGTACGAGCAGTACTTC CAWSVIVWYEQYF
TRBJ1-2 TRBV7-3 NA NA TGTGCCAGCAGCCCAGACAGAAACTATGGCTACACCTTC CASSPDRNYGYTF
TRBJ1-2 TRBV21-1 NA NA TGTGCCAGCAGCAAAAGGGGCAGGGGGCGCGGTGGCTACACCTTC CASSKRGRGRGGYTF
TRBJ1-2 TRBV7-9 NA NA TGTGCCAGCAGCTTCATGATCAGGGTTGGCGATGGAGGCTACACCTTC CASSFMIRVGDGGYTF
TRBJ1-1 TRBV20-1 NA NA TGCAGTGCAAGTGGGGTGAACACTGAAGCTTTCTTT CSASGVNTEAFF
TRBJ2-1 TRBV7-9 NA NA TGTGCCAGCAGCTCCACAGGGAATGAGCAGTTCTTC CASSSTGNEQFF
TRBJ1-1 TRBV19 NA once TGTGCCAGTAGTCAGGGAGTCACTTCTGAAGCTTTCTTT CASSQGVTSEAFF
TRBJ1-2 TRBV3-1/TRBV3-2 NA few TGTGCCAGCAGCCAAGAGGGAGGGTTCGGCTACACCTTC CASSQEGGFGYTF
TRBJ2-2 TRBV5-1 NA NA TGCGCCAGCAGCTTCTCAGGGCCCTCGAACACCGGGGAGCTGTTTTTT CASSFSGPSNTGELFF
TRBJ1-6 TRBV7-2 TRBD1 NA TGTGCCAGCAGCCCGGACAGGGGTGGGCACTCCTATAATTCACCCCTCCACTTT CASSPDRGGHSYNSPLHF
TRBJ2-7 TRBV6-5 NA NA TGTGCCAGCAGCCCAGAGGGGTATATCTACGAGCAGTACTTC CASSPEGYIYEQYF
TRBJ2-1 TRBV9 TRBD1 NA TGTGCCAGCAGCGTAACAGGGGTACCCTACAATGAGCAGTTCTTC CASSVTGVPYNEQFF
TRBJ1-2 TRBV15 NA NA TGTGCCACCAGCAGAGAGGTTTCTAACTATGGCTACACCTTC CATSREVSNYGYTF
TRBJ2-3 TRBV6-1 TRBD2 NA TGTGCCAGCAGTGAAGCAGCGGGGGCCCTCACAGATACGCAGTATTTT CASSEAAGALTDTQYF
TRBJ2-7 TRBV7-9 NA NA TGTGCCAGCAGCTTAGCCAATAACGGGGGTGGCTACGAGCAGTACTTC CASSLANNGGGYEQYF
TRBJ1-1 TRBV18 NA NA TGTGCCAGCTCACCACTTCTAGGGACGAACACTGAAGCTTTCTTT CASSPLLGTNTEAFF
TRBJ1-2 TRBV10-3 NA NA TGTGCCATCAGTGAGCCCGGTGATCCCGGAGGGGATGGCTACACCTTC CAISEPGDPGGDGYTF
TRBJ1-1 TRBV7-8 NA NA TGTGCCAGCAGCTTAGAGGTGAACACTGAAGCTTTCTTT CASSLEVNTEAFF
TRBJ1-4 TRBV5-1 NA NA TGCGCCAGCAGCTTAGTGTACGGTGAAAAACTGTTTTTT CASSLVYGEKLFF
TRBJ2-3 TRBV4-2 NA NA TGTGCCAGCAGCCCAGTCGAGAGAGGGGATACGCAGTATTTT CASSPVERGDTQYF
TRBJ1-5 TRBV3-1/TRBV3-2 TRBD1 NA TGTGCCAGCAGCCAAACAGGGGGCGTTCAGCCCCAGCATTTT CASSQTGGVQPQHF
TRBJ2-2 TRBV30 TRBD1 NA TGTGCCTGGAGTGCCGACCTGACAGGGGACACCGGGGAGCTGTTTTTT CAWSADLTGDTGELFF
TRBJ1-2 TRBV7-2 NA NA TGTGCCAGCAGCTTAGCGATCCGGGGCTACACCTTC CASSLAIRGYTF
TRBJ2-5 TRBV30 NA NA TGTGCCTGGAGTTGGGGTGGCCAAGAGACCCAGTACTTC CAWSWGGQETQYF